Following are 23 T cell receptor beta chains from one sample sequenced in a study of memory CD4+ T cells and cytomegalovirus serostatus. The sort gate was single viable CD3+CD4+CD8-CD45RO+ cells for memory CD4+ T cells. Clones were sequenced by immunoSEQ multiplex PCR, and TCRdb holds only the in-frame ones, with some missing. The sample consists of about 82,000 clones, more than 70% of them appearing once. Sequencing was carried out using memory CD4+ T cells from blood. All receptors derive from an adult in good health and CMV-seronegative.

In DNA, the CDR3 is TGTGCCAGCTCGCTCCTCGGGACAGATGCCTACGAGCAGTACTTC. Its translation is CASSLLGTDAYEQYF. The chain uses TRBV18 and TRBJ2-7; 7 nucleotides match TRBD1. The CDR3 covers 15 residues. Germline lookup yields CDR1 KGHSH and CDR2 LQKENI. V shed 6 bases and J 2 bases; nucleotides not matched to a gene: 10.

The chain employs TRBV7-3 and TRBJ2-1; 7 bases are a match to TRBD2. The CDR3 covers 14 residues. The V and J ends lost 4 bases and 5 bases, in that order; junction bases with no gene match: 5. Germline CDR1 SGHTA, CDR2 FQGTGA. CDR3 DNA: TGTGCCAGCAGCTCAGCGGGGAGTAACAATGAGCAGTTCTTC. Protein sequence: CASSSAGSNNEQFF.

The chain is built from TRBV5-1 and TRBJ2-5; no clear D gene. Trimming removed 0 bases from V and 1 base from J, with 7 bases in between. Germline lookup yields CDR1 SGHRS and CDR2 YFSETQ. The CDR3 is 14 residues long. DNA of the CDR3: TGCGCCAGCAGCTTGGGCCAGATCCAAGAGACCCAGTACTTC. It codes for CASSLGQIQETQYF.

Comment on this clone: A read error may produce the germline difference seen at one junction end. The V and J genes are TRBV29-1 and TRBJ2-3; D gene ambiguous. The V gene's germline CDR1 is SQVTM and CDR2 ANQGSEA. CDR3 size: 9 residues. This CDR3 is CSVEAAPLF. DNA of the CDR3: TGCAGCGTTGAAGCCGCCCCCCTTTTT.

The V gene is TRBV7-9, the J gene TRBJ2-5; no reliable D call. The CDR3 consists of 9 residues. CDR1 and CDR2 (germline): SEHNR, FQNEAQ (reference sequence). Deletions cut 9 bases from V and 5 bases from J, with 4 bases between. The CDR3 region has the DNA TGTGCCAGTGGTGAGACCCAGTACTTC. It specifies CASGETQYF.

The chain combines TRBV6-1 with TRBJ1-2; 7 bases fit TRBD1. Germline V gene data show CDR1 as MNHNS and CDR2 as SASEGT. The length of the CDR3 is 14 residues. J lost 4 bases, V lost 5 bases, and 7 bases had no gene match. DNA for the CDR3: TGTGCCAGCAGTCGGGACAGACTTCTCTATGGCTACACCTTC. Its protein is CASSRDRLLYGYTF.

V is TRBV5-5 and J is TRBJ1-1, with D tentatively TRBD1 (5 bases). V lost 3 bases, J lost 0 bases, and 12 bases lay in between. The CDR3 spans 15 residues. The V gene's germline CDR1 is SGHKS and CDR2 YYEKEE (reference sequence). The CDR3 sequence is CASSSSGTVNTEAFF. The DNA for the CDR3 is TGTGCCAGCAGCTCGTCCGGGACGGTGAACACTGAAGCTTTCTTT.

Only one count was recorded for this clone. As DNA, the CDR3 is TGTGCCAGCAGCCAAGCTATGGGCTCATCCTACGAGCAGTACTTC. It yields the protein CASSQAMGSSYEQYF. The chain recombines TRBV4-2 with TRBJ2-7; D call uncertain. This CDR3 is built from 15 residues. Trimming removed 1 base at V and 1 base at J, with 11 bases between. CDR1 and CDR2 from the germline V gene are LGHNA and YNFKEQ.

In nucleotides, the CDR3 is TGTGCCAGCAGCGTGGGACAGGATCAGCCCCAGCATTTT. This gives the protein CASSVGQDQPQHF. The V gene is TRBV9, the J gene TRBJ1-5, with 8 bases fitting TRBD1. The V gene end was trimmed by 2 bases and the J gene end by 5 bases; junction bases not matched to a gene: 0. The CDR3 covers 13 residues. Germline assignment: CDR1 SGDLS and CDR2 YYNGEE.

This clone showed up just once. This chain connects TRBV19 to TRBJ1-5, with a possible D match to TRBD1 (6 bases). This CDR3 is built from 17 residues. Trimming left V 5 bases short and J 2 bases short, with 19 bases between. Germline loops: CDR1 LNHDA, CDR2 SQIVND (reference sequence). CDR3 amino acids: CASSLGQAYGGNQPQHF. CDR3 in DNA: TGTGCCAGTAGTCTGGGACAAGCATACGGGGGCAATCAGCCCCAGCATTTT.

The rearrangement joins TRBV10-1 to TRBJ1-1, with D hard to call. This CDR3 spans 12 amino acids. The V gene's germline CDR1 is WNHNN and CDR2 SYGVQD (reference sequence). V lost 7 bases, J lost 4 bases, and 10 bases lay in between. The CDR3 DNA reads as TGCGCCAGCAACCAGACCGGCACTGAAGCTTTCTTT. It encodes CASNQTGTEAFF.

This clone has just a few counts. V usage is TRBV2 and J usage is TRBJ1-4; TRBD1 aligns across 7 bases. The CDR3 length is 15 residues. V lost 7 bases, J lost 5 bases, and 10 bases stayed unmatched. Germline-derived CDR1 and CDR2 are SNHLY and FYNNEI. This CDR3 is CASTLEGAANEKLFF. The CDR3 DNA is TGTGCCAGCACCCTGGAGGGGGCTGCCAATGAAAAACTGTTTTTT.

The chain employs TRBV7-2 and TRBJ2-1, with TRBD1 identical over 10 bases. V trimming: 5 bases; J trimming: 3 bases; junction bases outside the gene matches: 10. The CDR3 extends over 17 amino acids. Germline assignment: CDR1 SGHTA and CDR2 FQGNSA. DNA of the CDR3: TGTGCCAGCAGCCTACGACAGGGGGCGAGAGGCTACAATGAGCAGTTCTTC. Amino acid sequence: CASSLRQGARGYNEQFF.

The V call is TRBV23-1, the J call TRBJ2-7; 7 nucleotides align to TRBD1. TRBV23-1 is identified as an open reading frame with a role that is uncertain. J was trimmed by 0 bases and V by 4 bases; bases with no gene match: 6. This CDR3 contains 15 residues. This chain's CDR3 is CASSLQGELSYEQYF. CDR3 in DNA: TGCGCCAGCAGTCTGCAGGGGGAACTCTCCTACGAGCAGTACTTC.

The chain links TRBV10-3 to TRBJ1-2; weak D call: TRBD1 (6 bases). Germline values: CDR1 ENHRY, CDR2 SYGVKD. The ends were cut back, 3 bases at V and 4 bases at J, with 21 bases in the middle. The CDR3 is 17 residues long. CDR3 sequence (DNA): TGTGCCATCAGTGACTCTACACAGGGATCCCTGAGCTATGGCTACACCTTC. This gives the protein CAISDSTQGSLSYGYTF.

The chain is built from TRBV10-3 and TRBJ1-6; 7 bases fit TRBD1. There are 14 residues in the CDR3. CDR1 is ENHRY and CDR2 is SYGVKD in the germline V gene. V was pared by 4 bases and J by 7 bases, with 4 bases of the junction left unmatched. For the CDR3, the DNA is TGTGCCATCAGTGCGACAGGGCCAAATTCACCCCTCCACTTT. Protein sequence: CAISATGPNSPLHF.

The CDR3 loop is CASSSDSPNTGELFF. DNA for the CDR3: TGTGCCAGCAGCTCGGACAGTCCGAACACCGGGGAGCTGTTTTTT. This chain joins TRBV7-9 and TRBJ2-2; D is possibly TRBD1 (6 bases). V was pared by 4 bases and J by 0 bases, with 9 bases between. The CDR3 is 15 amino acids. Germline V lookup: CDR1 SEHNR, CDR2 FQNEAQ (reference sequence).

The rearrangement links TRBV7-2 to TRBJ2-6; a possible D gene is TRBD1 (6 bases). This CDR3 spans 18 amino acids. Trimming removed 5 bases at V and 2 bases at J, with 19 bases between. Germline V gene lookup returns CDR1 SGHTA and CDR2 FQGNSA. The CDR3 protein is CASSRWPGDPPGANVLTF. The CDR3 DNA is TGTGCCAGCAGCCGGTGGCCAGGGGATCCCCCTGGGGCCAACGTCCTGACTTTC.

This chain links TRBV5-1 with TRBJ1-1; no clear D gene. V lost 0 bases, J lost 1 base, and 4 bases lay in between. The CDR3 consists of 13 residues. CDR1 is SGHRS and CDR2 is YFSETQ in the germline V gene. The CDR3 is CASSLATNTEAFF. In DNA, the CDR3 is TGCGCCAGCAGCTTGGCTACGAACACTGAAGCTTTCTTT. Full variable domain (outside the CDR3, taken from reference TRBV5-1 and TRBJ1-1): KAGVTQTPRYLIKTRGQQVTLSCSPISGHRSVSWYQQTPGQGLQFLFEYFSETQRNKGNFPGRFSGRQFSNSRSEMNVSTLELGDSALYLCASSLATNTEAFFGQGTRLTVV.

This clone was recorded once. The CDR3 reads CASSLAGILNTEAFF. CDR3 sequence (DNA): TGCGCCAGCAGCTTGGCCGGCATACTGAACACTGAAGCTTTCTTT. The V gene is TRBV5-1, the J gene TRBJ1-1; D uncertain. V was cut by 0 bases and J by 0 bases, with 9 bases left in between. CDR1 SGHRS and CDR2 YFSETQ come from the germline V gene. This CDR3 is built from 15 residues.

This clone was seen a handful of times. V is TRBV4-1 and J is TRBJ1-6; no definite D call. Germline CDR1 MGHRA, CDR2 YSYEKL. This CDR3 comprises 16 residues. Trimming took off 2 bases at V and 9 bases at J, with 17 bases between the two ends. The CDR3 is CASSQSPDARTSPLHF. The DNA for the CDR3 is TGCGCCAGCAGCCAATCGCCAGACGCCAGGACTTCACCCCTCCACTTT.

The chain has TRBV7-2 and TRBJ1-2, with D maybe TRBD1 (6 bases). V was cut by 7 bases and J by 4 bases, with 16 bases left in between. Germline V gene lookup returns CDR1 SGHTA and CDR2 FQGNSA. This CDR3 contains 14 residues. CDR3 residues: CASTLVGGGYGYTF. The CDR3 DNA is TGTGCCAGCACCTTGGTGGGAGGGGGCTATGGCTACACCTTC.

The chain joins TRBV7-9 to TRBJ1-2; perhaps TRBD1 as D (5 bases). CDR1 is SEHNR, CDR2 FQNEAQ, per germline (reference sequence). V gave up 2 bases and J gave up 2 bases, with 15 bases separating them. CDR3 length equals 16 residues. The CDR3 is CASSLSHRQLNYGYTF. CDR3 bases: TGTGCCAGCAGCTTATCCCACCGACAGTTGAACTATGGCTACACCTTC.